The 4 T cell receptor beta chains below all came from one sample that was sequenced in a study of cytotoxic CD8 clonotypes in ibrutinib-treated CLL. Generated by immunoSEQ multiplex PCR, the TCRdb table keeps only in-frame clones and is missing some. The table lists about 40,000 clones, around 70% of them singletons, with over 9% in the top ten. This specimen was PBMCs, taken at disease progression, from a patient treated with ibrutinib. All receptors come from a human donor with chronic lymphocytic leukemia.

The CDR3 loop is CASSLSPSEADTQYF. CDR3 in DNA: TGCGCCAGCAGCTTGAGTCCGAGCGAAGCAGATACGCAGTATTTT. The chain recombines TRBV5-1 with TRBJ2-3; the D is unclear. This CDR3 is built from 15 residues. Looked up from germline, CDR1 is SGHRS and CDR2 is YFSETQ. V was shortened by 1 base and J by 4 bases, with 13 bases between the two germline ends.

By its share, this clone is medium-sized. This chain links TRBV19 with TRBJ1-2; the D gene is possibly TRBD1 (6 bases). CDR3 length: 15 residues. CDR1 is LNHDA, CDR2 SQIVND, per germline (reference sequence). Trimming removed 7 bases at V and 2 bases at J, with 17 bases between. The CDR3 DNA is TGTGCCAGTATTGATTTCGTGGGACACAACTATGGCTACACCTTC. Amino acid sequence: CASIDFVGHNYGYTF.

The V call is TRBV14, the J call TRBJ2-7; tentative D call: TRBD1 (5 bases). This CDR3 contains 14 residues. The germline V and J ends were trimmed by 4 bases and 3 bases, with 13 bases remaining between them. CDR1 SGHDN and CDR2 FVKESK come from the germline V gene. The CDR3 protein is CASSLTTQGYEQYF. The CDR3 DNA sequence: TGTGCCAGCAGCCTAACTACTCAGGGCTACGAGCAGTACTTC.

The rearrangement uses TRBV19 and TRBJ2-2; TRBD2 aligns across 7 bases. The trim removed 6 bases at V and 5 bases at J, leaving 6 bases unmatched. Germline CDR1 reads LNHDA; CDR2 reads SQIVND (reference sequence). The CDR3 is 14 residues long. DNA of the CDR3: TGTGCCAGTAGGGCAGGGCGGGAGACCGGGGAGCTGTTTTTT. Translated, it gives CASRAGRETGELFF.